This T cell receptor beta chain comes out of a study of blood T cell repertoires in COVID-19. As originally analysed: By means of reference gene primer amplification, nucleated cell counts were estimated. Profiling relied on immunoSEQ multiplex PCR, and the TCRdb table lists in-frame clones only, not all of them. V and J calls and clone size are given by that table; D and trimming were obtained from the DNA. The repertoire holds roughly 8,600 clones, with around four fifths as singletons. The ends were cut back, 0 bases at V and 4 bases at J, with 11 bases in the middle. The CDR3 extends over 14 amino acids. Germline values: CDR1 SGHDT, CDR2 YYEEEE.

The gene calls are TRBV5-6 and TRBJ2-7; D unclear. Sequencing used peripheral blood. This TCR was sampled from a human donor in a cohort sampled during active COVID-19. Written as DNA, the CDR3 is TGTGCCAGCAGCTTGGAGGCAGGCCGATACGAGCAGTACTTC. The encoded protein is CASSLEAGRYEQYF.